Presented here are 19 T cell receptor beta chains from one specimen sequenced in a study of blood T cell repertoires in COVID-19. The protocol was immunoSEQ multiplex PCR, while the TCRdb copy is restricted to in-frame clones and leaves out a portion. The sample records roughly 210,000 clones, over 75% being singletons. The sample taken for sequencing was PBMCs or T cells enriched from blood (not recorded which). These receptor sequences come from a man between 25 and 39 years old in a cohort exposed to, infected with or recovered from COVID-19 (not recorded which).

CDR3 nucleotides: TGTGCCAGCAGTGACGGACTAGCGGGAGGCGAGACCCAGTACTTC. Its protein product is CASSDGLAGGETQYF. The chain has TRBV25-1 and TRBJ2-5; the match to TRBD2 covers 14 bases. There are 15 residues in the CDR3. Per germline, CDR1 MGHDK and CDR2 SYGVNS. Trimming took 3 bases from V and 5 from J; bases not matched to a gene: 2.

In this sample, this clone turned up once. The V call is TRBV7-2, the J call TRBJ1-5; no reliable D call. Trimming removed 2 bases from V and 0 bases from J, with 8 bases in between. In germline, CDR1 is SGHTA, CDR2 FQGNSA. The CDR3 is 15 amino acids. The CDR3 loop reads CASSLLDSSNQPQHF. For the CDR3, the DNA is TGTGCCAGCAGCTTATTAGACTCTAGCAATCAGCCCCAGCATTTT.

This chain links TRBV19 with TRBJ2-5; possible D gene TRBD1, 6 bases. The CDR3 has 15 amino acids. CDR1 and CDR2 (germline): LNHDA, SQIVND (reference sequence). Trimming shortened V by 7 bases and J by 2 bases, and 17 bases separated the two germline ends. The CDR3 nucleotides read TGTGCCAGTACCGACTCCCCGCAGGGGCAAGAGACCCAGTACTTC. This sequence encodes CASTDSPQGQETQYF.

The J gene is TRBJ2-7, the V gene TRBV3-1 (or the pseudogene TRBV3-2); D is possibly TRBD2 (5 bases). Germline assignment: CDR1 LGHDT and CDR2 YNNKEL (reference sequence). Trimming shortened V by 1 base and J by 2 bases, and 12 bases separated the two germline ends. The CDR3 contains 15 residues. The CDR3 DNA sequence: TGTGCCAGCAGCCAAGGCCCGACGGGGACCTACGAGCAGTACTTC. This encodes CASSQGPTGTYEQYF.

This chain connects TRBV5-6 to TRBJ1-3, with TRBD1 as a possible D gene (5 bases). CDR3 length: 16 residues. CDR1 SGHDT and CDR2 YYEEEE come from the germline V gene. V lost 0 bases, J lost 5 bases, and 15 bases lay in between. The CDR3 loop is CASSLGPGEVRNTIYF. In nucleotides, the CDR3 is TGTGCCAGCAGCTTGGGACCGGGGGAGGTCAGAAACACCATATATTTT.

The rearrangement uses TRBV2 and TRBJ1-3, with 7 bases matching TRBD1. Germline V lookup: CDR1 SNHLY, CDR2 FYNNEI. Trimming cost V 6 bases and J 2 bases; bases outside gene matches: 1. The length of the CDR3 is 13 residues. Here the CDR3 DNA reads TGTGCCAGCAGGAGGGGGCCTGGAAACACCATATATTTT. Its translation: CASRRGPGNTIYF.

The chain uses TRBV10-2 and TRBJ2-7, with 12 bases identical to TRBD2. CDR1 WSHSY and CDR2 SAAADI come from the germline V gene. Trimming cost V 7 bases and J 5 bases; bases outside gene matches: 18. CDR3 length: 18 amino acids. CDR3 region: CASKRQGSGLAGSHEQYF. CDR3 nucleotides: TGCGCCAGCAAACGGCAGGGAAGTGGACTAGCGGGATCCCACGAGCAGTACTTC.

The J gene is TRBJ2-7, the V gene TRBV7-8, with 8 bases aligning to TRBD2. The V and J ends lost 1 base and 2 bases, in that order; junction bases with no gene match: 1. Germline loops: CDR1 SGHVS, CDR2 FQNEAQ. CDR3 length: 14 amino acids. CDR3 protein: CASSLELAAYEQYF. The CDR3 DNA reads as TGTGCCAGCAGCTTAGAACTAGCGGCCTACGAGCAGTACTTC.

V and J are TRBV4-3 and TRBJ2-7; 9 bases agree with TRBD2. The CDR3 is made up of 15 amino acids. With 0 bases clipped from V and 7 bases from J, the junction kept 7 bases outside the gene matches. Germline V gene lookup returns CDR1 LGHNA and CDR2 YSLEER. The CDR3 DNA sequence: TGCGCCAGCAGCCAAGAACGTAGCGGGAGCCGGGAGCAGTACTTC. Translation: CASSQERSGSREQYF.

The chain is built from TRBV2 and TRBJ2-7, with 7 bases matching TRBD1. This CDR3 has 14 residues. V trimming: 6 bases; J trimming: 4 bases; junction bases outside the gene matches: 9. CDR1 SNHLY and CDR2 FYNNEI come from the germline V gene. DNA of the CDR3: TGTGCCAGCAGGGGGTACAGGGGACGGTACGAGCAGTACTTC. This sequence encodes CASRGYRGRYEQYF.

This chain connects TRBV27 to TRBJ1-5; D is unclear. The CDR3 consists of 14 residues. Germline V gene lookup returns CDR1 MNHEY and CDR2 SMNVEV (reference sequence). Trimming removed 0 bases at V and 6 bases at J, with 9 bases between. The chain's CDR3 is CASSLSPGGQPQHF. The CDR3, as DNA: TGTGCCAGCAGTTTATCCCCCGGCGGTCAGCCCCAGCATTTT.

The V call is TRBV28, the J call TRBJ1-6, with a possible D match to TRBD1 (6 bases). Trimming cost V 3 bases and J 5 bases, with 14 bases left between them. Looked up from germline, CDR1 is MDHEN and CDR2 is SYDVKM. This CDR3 region has 16 residues. The DNA for the CDR3 is TGTGCCAGCAGTTTGGGGGTGGGGGCCAATAATTCACCCCTCCACTTT. Its protein is CASSLGVGANNSPLHF.

The chain is built from TRBV27 and TRBJ2-3; D is possibly TRBD2 (6 bases). Germline V CDR1 and CDR2: MNHEY, SMNVEV (reference sequence). The CDR3 runs 16 residues. Trimming left V 5 bases short and J 0 bases short, with 15 bases between. The CDR3 region has the DNA TGTGCCAGCAGTCCTGCTTTTGGGACTAGCACAGATACGCAGTATTTT. Amino acids: CASSPAFGTSTDTQYF.

The chain recombines TRBV10-3 with TRBJ1-1, with a weak D call TRBD1 (6 bases). The CDR3 is 15 amino acids. Between the trimmed V and J ends, which lost 4 bases and 1 base, there was a span of 13 bases. Per the germline V gene, CDR1 is ENHRY and CDR2 is SYGVKD. The CDR3 DNA follows: TGTGCCATCAGTGCAAGACAGGCGGAGAACACTGAAGCTTTCTTT. Protein sequence: CAISARQAENTEAFF.

This chain connects TRBV28 to TRBJ2-3, with 7 bases identical to TRBD1. The V segment lost 5 bases and the J segment 1 base; nucleotides outside the gene matches: 21. Per the germline V gene, CDR1 is MDHEN and CDR2 is SYDVKM. The CDR3 runs to 20 residues. The CDR3 protein is CASSPFQGGRGGGRTDTQYF. CDR3 nucleotide sequence: TGTGCCAGCAGTCCCTTCCAAGGGGGCCGGGGCGGTGGGCGCACAGATACGCAGTATTTT.

V and J are TRBV9 and TRBJ2-1; 13 bases map to TRBD2. The germline CDR1 and CDR2 sequences are SGDLS and YYNGEE. V shed 2 bases, J shed 7 bases, and the junction held 6 bases outside the gene matches. This CDR3 contains 16 residues. The CDR3 bases are TGTGCCAGCAGCGTCACCGGGACTAGCGGGACAAATGAGCAGTTCTTC. Amino acids: CASSVTGTSGTNEQFF.

The chain joins TRBV19 to TRBJ1-5; possible D gene TRBD1, 6 bases. V was clipped by 4 bases and J by 2 bases, with 9 bases between them. Germline CDR1 and CDR2: LNHDA and SQIVND (reference sequence). CDR3 length equals 14 residues. The CDR3 DNA reads as TGTGCCAGTAGTACACAGGGTGGCAATCAGCCCCAGCATTTT. It is translated as CASSTQGGNQPQHF.

The chain links TRBV18 to TRBJ2-7; TRBD1 matches 10 bases. The CDR3 has 15 residues. Germline V gene sequence: CDR1 KGHSH, CDR2 LQKENI. J lost 4 bases, V lost 2 bases, and 5 bases had no gene match. The CDR3, as DNA: TGTGCCAGCTCACCAGGGACAGGGGTACTTTACGAGCAGTACTTC. Protein product: CASSPGTGVLYEQYF.

Only a few counts were recorded for this clone. The chain carries TRBV11-3 and TRBJ2-3, with a weak D call TRBD2 (6 bases). Trimming pared 4 bases from V and 1 base from J, leaving 9 bases between. The germline gives CDR1 SGHNT, CDR2 YENEEA. This CDR3 has 14 amino acids. The CDR3 loop is CASSSGTRTDTQYF. CDR3 nucleotide sequence: TGTGCCAGCAGCTCCGGGACTCGCACAGATACGCAGTATTTT.